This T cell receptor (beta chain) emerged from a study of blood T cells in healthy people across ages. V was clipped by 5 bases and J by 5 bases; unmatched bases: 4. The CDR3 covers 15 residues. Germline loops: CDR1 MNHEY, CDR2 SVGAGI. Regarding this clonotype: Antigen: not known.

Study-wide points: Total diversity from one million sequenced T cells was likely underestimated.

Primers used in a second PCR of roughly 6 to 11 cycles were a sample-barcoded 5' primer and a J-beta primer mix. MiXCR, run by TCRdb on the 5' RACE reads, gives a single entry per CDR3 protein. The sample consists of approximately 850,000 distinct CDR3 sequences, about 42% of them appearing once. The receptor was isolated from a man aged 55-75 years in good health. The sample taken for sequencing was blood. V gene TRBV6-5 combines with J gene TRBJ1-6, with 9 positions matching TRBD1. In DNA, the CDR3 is TGTGCCAGCAGTCCTGACAGGGGGGATAATTCACCCCTCCACTTT. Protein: CASSPDRGDNSPLHF.